This paragraph reports one T cell receptor beta chain. The data derive from a study of blood T cell repertoires in COVID-19. Profiled with immunoSEQ multiplex PCR; TCRdb holds only in-frame clones, not every one. The sample holds 350,000 to 400,000 clones, roughly 89% seen once. CDR1 is SGHNT, CDR2 YYREEE, per germline (reference sequence). V lost 4 bases and J 1 base, leaving 13 bases between the germline ends. The CDR3 extends over 15 amino acids. The origin of this receptor is a woman in her 30s who had recovered from COVID-19. Material: PBMCs or T cells enriched from blood (not recorded which). The rearrangement links TRBV5-4 to TRBJ2-3, with a tentative D call TRBD1 (6 bases). The CDR3 is CASSRVQGRTDTQYF. The CDR3 bases are TGTGCCAGCAGCAGAGTACAGGGCCGCACAGATACGCAGTATTTT.